The 21 T cell receptor beta chains reported below all come from one sample, sequenced in a study of technical replicates of blood from a few donors. Profiled with immunoSEQ multiplex PCR; TCRdb holds only in-frame clones, not every one. The sample lists around 80,000 clones, about 94% seen once, with 0.39% in the top ten. Sequencing was done on a sample of T cells isolated from PBMCs. These receptor sequences come from a human donor in good health.

This chain uses TRBV27 with TRBJ2-7; TRBD2 agrees at 7 bases. Trimming at V came to 5 bases and at J to 3 bases, leaving 1 base not matched to a gene. Germline lookup yields CDR1 MNHEY and CDR2 SMNVEV (reference sequence). The CDR3 is 12 amino acids. CDR3 DNA sequence: TGTGCCAGCAGTGGACTAGGCTACGAGCAGTACTTC. Encoded protein: CASSGLGYEQYF.

In the case of this clone: Within the sample, other DNA sequences also encode this same CDR3. The rearrangement uses TRBV19 and TRBJ2-1; D is perhaps TRBD2 (6 bases). V was cut by 6 bases and J by 0 bases, with 6 bases left in between. CDR3 length equals 13 residues. CDR1 and CDR2 (germline): LNHDA, SQIVND (reference sequence). The CDR3 loop is CASSGSSYNEQFF. CDR3 bases: TGTGCCAGTAGCGGGAGCTCCTACAATGAGCAGTTCTTC.

The V call is TRBV6-1, the J call TRBJ2-3; the D gene is possibly TRBD2 (6 bases). Germline V gives CDR1 MNHNS, CDR2 SASEGT. CDR3 size: 11 residues. The V gene lost 4 bases and the J gene lost 15 bases, with 14 bases spanning the gap. The CDR3 DNA is TGTGCCAGCAGTGTAGCCGGGACTTTCTATTTT. This encodes CASSVAGTFYF.

The V call is TRBV19, the J call TRBJ1-1; perhaps TRBD1 as D (5 bases). Germline CDR1 is LNHDA and CDR2 is SQIVND (reference sequence). Trimming took 3 bases from V and 0 from J, leaving 17 bases between them. CDR3 length: 17 residues. The CDR3 spells CASSIPLRPGVNTEAFF. The CDR3 DNA is TGTGCCAGTAGTATTCCACTAAGGCCGGGGGTGAACACTGAAGCTTTCTTT.

This clone was detected once. V is TRBV7-2 and J is TRBJ2-2; D is uncertain. Germline V lookup: CDR1 SGHTA, CDR2 FQGNSA. V shed 2 bases and J shed 5 bases, with 6 bases lying between them. The CDR3 is 13 amino acids. In DNA form, the CDR3 reads TGTGCCAGCAGCTTAATCTCGACCGGGGAGCTGTTTTTT. Translation: CASSLISTGELFF.

This clone is medium-sized by share. V gene TRBV2 combines with J gene TRBJ2-7; 8 bases are a match to TRBD2. Germline assignment: CDR1 SNHLY and CDR2 FYNNEI. V shed 7 bases, J shed 2 bases, and the junction held 7 bases outside the gene matches. The CDR3 covers 14 residues. In nucleotides, the CDR3 is TGTGCCAGCATGGGGCTAGCGGGTCCCTACGAGCAGTACTTC. It is translated as CASMGLAGPYEQYF.

This chain connects TRBV10-2 to TRBJ2-7; the D gene is possibly TRBD2 (6 bases). The V end was cut by 6 bases, the J end by 3 bases, with 12 bases between. The CDR3 is 13 residues long. Germline assignment: CDR1 WSHSY and CDR2 SAAADI. The CDR3 DNA reads as TGCGCCAGCAGCTCTCTAGCGAGCTACGAGCAGTACTTC. As protein: CASSSLASYEQYF.

The chain has TRBV19 and TRBJ2-7; 8 bases are a match to TRBD2. This CDR3 region has 15 residues. V lost 3 bases to trimming and J lost 3 bases; unmatched junction nucleotides: 7. CDR1 LNHDA and CDR2 SQIVND come from the germline V gene (reference sequence). CDR3 sequence (DNA): TGTGCCAGTAGTATCTTCGGGAGGGAAGGCTACGAGCAGTACTTC. This codes for CASSIFGREGYEQYF.

V is TRBV6-5 and J is TRBJ1-2, with D unresolved. Germline values: CDR1 MNHEY, CDR2 SVGAGI. The V gene lost 4 bases and the J gene lost 3 bases, with 15 bases spanning the gap. The length of the CDR3 is 15 residues. The CDR3 nucleotides read TGTGCCAGCAGTTCCCCCACCGAGAGAGACTATGGCTACACCTTC. It yields the protein CASSSPTERDYGYTF.

This clone was found once. This chain connects TRBV6-1 to TRBJ1-2; D not resolved. Between the trimmed V and J ends, which lost 4 bases and 4 bases, there was a span of 13 bases. Germline-derived CDR1 and CDR2 are MNHNS and SASEGT. The CDR3 length is 14 residues. CDR3 nucleotide sequence: TGTGCCAGCAGTGGAGGAGAGCGACTCTATGGCTACACCTTC. Translated: CASSGGERLYGYTF.

CDR3 bases: TGCAGCGTTGAGGGGGGGGACAGGGGCAATGAGCAGTTCTTC. It yields the protein CSVEGGDRGNEQFF. The J gene is TRBJ2-1, the V gene TRBV29-1, with 10 positions matching TRBD1. Germline CDR1 reads SQVTM; CDR2 reads ANQGSEA. V shed 3 bases, J shed 6 bases, and the junction held 5 bases outside the gene matches. CDR3 length: 14 amino acids.

The gene calls are TRBV5-1 and TRBJ2-3; D is perhaps TRBD1 (5 bases). Germline CDR1 and CDR2: SGHRS and YFSETQ. The CDR3 runs to 14 residues. Deletions cut 1 base from V and 1 base from J, with 7 bases between. The CDR3 spells CASSLRQRTDTQYF. CDR3 coding DNA: TGCGCCAGCAGCTTGAGACAGCGCACAGATACGCAGTATTTT. The full variable domain, in which reference TRBV5-1 and TRBJ2-3 provide the parts outside the CDR3, is KAGVTQTPRYLIKTRGQQVTLSCSPISGHRSVSWYQQTPGQGLQFLFEYFSETQRNKGNFPGRFSGRQFSNSRSEMNVSTLELGDSALYLCASSLRQRTDTQYFGPGTRLTVL.

The V gene is TRBV7-2, the J gene TRBJ2-7; 7 nucleotides agree with TRBD1. CDR1 SGHTA and CDR2 FQGNSA come from the germline V gene. This CDR3 is built from 14 residues. Trimming removed 6 bases from V and 3 bases from J; junction bases left unmatched: 8. The CDR3 reads CASSRQGLGYEQYF. The DNA for the CDR3 is TGTGCCAGCAGTCGACAGGGCCTCGGCTACGAGCAGTACTTC.

The rearrangement uses TRBV5-1 and TRBJ2-7; tentative D call: TRBD2 (6 bases). The V and J ends lost 6 bases and 4 bases respectively, with 14 bases between them. Per germline, CDR1 SGHRS and CDR2 YFSETQ. CDR3 size: 13 residues. The CDR3 DNA is TGCGCCAGCACTAGGCGGGAAGGGTACGAGCAGTACTTC. Amino acids: CASTRREGYEQYF.

This rearrangement joins TRBV21-1 to TRBJ2-7; the table's TRBD1 call for D was not verified on the DNA. TRBV21-1 constitutes a pseudogene. The CDR3 is 16 residues long. CDR3 coding DNA: TGTGCCAGCAGCAAGAGACAGGGGGACGAATCCTACGAGCAGTACTTC. It yields the protein CASSKRQGDESYEQYF.

This rearrangement joins TRBV27 to TRBJ1-5; 9 nucleotides agree with TRBD1. CDR3 length equals 17 residues. Germline V gene sequence: CDR1 MNHEY, CDR2 SMNVEV (reference sequence). Trimming removed 3 bases from V and 7 bases from J; junction bases left unmatched: 13. CDR3 region: CASSFWGTGKLVQPQHF. Written as DNA, the CDR3 is TGTGCCAGCAGTTTCTGGGGGACAGGGAAATTGGTGCAGCCCCAGCATTTT.

CDR3: CATSRVQENEKLFF. CDR3 in DNA: TGTGCCACCAGCAGAGTACAGGAGAATGAAAAACTGTTTTTT. This chain joins TRBV15 and TRBJ1-4; TRBD1 is a possible D gene (5 bases). V was cut by 1 base and J by 5 bases, with 8 bases left in between. The germline V gene has CDR1 LNHNV and CDR2 YYDKDF (reference sequence). This CDR3 is built from 14 residues.

This chain joins TRBV4-1 and TRBJ1-5, with a tentative D call TRBD1 (6 bases). This CDR3 has 20 amino acids. Germline assignment: CDR1 MGHRA and CDR2 YSYEKL. V lost 1 base and J lost 0, with 22 bases in between. This CDR3 reads CASSQGLRGEGVDSNQPQHF. CDR3 nucleotide sequence: TGCGCCAGCAGCCAAGGACTAAGGGGGGAGGGAGTGGATAGCAATCAGCCCCAGCATTTT.

The rearrangement uses TRBV30 and TRBJ2-7, with D tentatively TRBD2 (6 bases). The CDR3 length is 14 residues. V was clipped by 1 base and J by 2 bases, with 12 bases between them. Germline V gives CDR1 GTSNPN, CDR2 SVGIG (reference sequence). The CDR3 coding sequence is TGTGCCTGGAGTGGGAGCGGGCTGCCCTACGAGCAGTACTTC. It is translated as CAWSGSGLPYEQYF.

V is TRBV6-1 and J is TRBJ1-1; no firm D call. Per the germline V gene, CDR1 is MNHNS and CDR2 is SASEGT. The CDR3 spans 14 residues. V was shortened by 7 bases and J by 1 base, with 13 bases between the two germline ends. DNA of the CDR3: TGTGCCAGCACGCGGGCGTCGGGGAACACTGAAGCTTTCTTT. Translated, it gives CASTRASGNTEAFF.

Here the CDR3 reads CASSPQVRAGEDVDTQYF. The CDR3 nucleotides read TGTGCCAGCAGCCCCCAGGTTCGAGCGGGAGAGGACGTAGATACGCAGTATTTT. The chain couples TRBV5-4 to TRBJ2-3, with 8 bases identical to TRBD2. J lost 5 bases, V lost 4 bases, and 18 bases had no gene match. CDR1 SGHNT and CDR2 YYREEE come from the germline V gene (reference sequence). This CDR3 spans 18 amino acids.